These 23 T cell receptor beta chains originate from one sample sequenced in a study of tumor-infiltrating lymphocytes in primary liver carcinoma. Co-extraction of RNA and DNA was performed on about 18-33 mg of unsorted bulk tissue. A constant-region primer served to make TCR beta cDNA from about 530 ng total RNA. Employing slightly modified ARM-PCR, three nested multiplex PCR rounds were run, and these gave rise to the TCR beta libraries. The first two PCR rounds used TRBV1-TRBV30 forward primers with a C-beta reverse primer, about 10 cycles each. From the multiplex PCR reads, TCRdb called clonotypes with MiXCR, one entry per CDR3 protein. Here the sample spans approximately 80,000 distinct CDR3 sequences, about 75% being singletons. What was sequenced was tumor-adjacent normal liver tissue. The receptors stem from a man aged 40-49 years with primary liver carcinoma and hepatitis B virus infection.

This clonotype was recorded a few times. The junction departs from the called germline gene at one end, perhaps through a read error. The chain recombines TRBV14 with TRBJ1-5, with 7 bases identical to TRBD1. The CDR3 is 13 amino acids. Germline V CDR1 and CDR2: SGHDN, FVKESK. The CDR3 nucleotides read TGTGCCAGCAGCCAAGGACAGGGTCAGCCTCAGCATTTT. Its translation is CASSQGQGQPQHF.

Note on this clonotype: A read error may explain this, as a much larger clone is one base away. The chain recombines TRBV21-1 with TRBJ2-1; no DNA check was done on the table's D call, TRBD2. TRBV21-1 is a recognized pseudogene. There are 14 residues in the CDR3. DNA of the CDR3: TGTGCCAGCAGCAAAGGGCGCCTAGCCGCCGAGCAGTTCTTC. Protein sequence: CASSKGRLAAEQFF.

The chain employs TRBV6-2 or TRBV6-3 and TRBJ2-5; TRBD1 aligns across 9 bases. Germline lookup yields CDR1 MNHEY and CDR2 SVGEGT. This CDR3 has 13 residues. CDR3 protein: CVSSRDREETQYF. In DNA form, the CDR3 reads TGTGTTAGCAGCCGGGACAGGGAAGAGACCCAGTACTTC.

This chain connects TRBV20-1 to TRBJ2-1; 10 positions agree with TRBD1. CDR3 length: 14 residues. CDR1 is DFQATT, CDR2 SNEGSKA, per germline (reference sequence). J gave up 8 bases and V 1 base, and 5 bases lay outside the gene matches. The CDR3 spells CSARVGTGAYEQFF. Written as DNA, the CDR3 is TGCAGTGCTAGAGTCGGGACAGGGGCGTATGAGCAGTTCTTC.

This sequence joins TRBV6-6 and TRBJ2-7; 11 bases match TRBD2. After removal of 6 bases from V and 4 bases from J, the junction contained 8 bases not matched to a gene. Germline V gene lookup returns CDR1 MNHNY and CDR2 SVGAGI (reference sequence). The CDR3 loop spans 15 amino acids. The CDR3 protein is CASSYGASGRYEQYV. The CDR3 DNA sequence: TGTGCCAGCAGCTACGGGGCTAGCGGGAGGTACGAGCAGTACGTC.

As regards this clonotype: Germline and junction disagree at one end, which may indicate a read error. The chain joins TRBV6-2 or TRBV6-3 to TRBJ1-5, with D possibly matching TRBD1 (6 bases). This CDR3 is 14 amino acids long. Germline V CDR1 and CDR2: MNHEY, SVGEGT. Written as DNA, the CDR3 is TGTACCAGCAGAGGTCGGACAGATAATCAGCCCCAGCATTTT. Residues: CTSRGRTDNQPQHF.

The V call is TRBV29-1, the J call TRBJ2-1; 7 bases are shared with TRBD2. CDR1 and CDR2 from the germline V gene are SQVTM and ANQGSEA. This CDR3 has 10 amino acids. Trimming at V came to 5 bases and at J to 14 bases, leaving 6 bases not matched to a gene. The CDR3: CSVLREEKFF. In nucleotides, the CDR3 is TGCAGCGTTCTCCGGGAGGAGAAGTTCTTC.

As to this clonotype: This may be a read error, as it is one base from a much larger clone. J is TRBJ1-3 and V is TRBV11-2; no firm D call. There are 17 residues in the CDR3. Germline V lookup: CDR1 SGHAT, CDR2 FQNNGV. The CDR3 loop reads CASSLDRRGAGGSTIYF. CDR3 nucleotides: TGTGCCAGCAGCTTAGATCGGAGAGGTGCTGGTGGAAGCACCATATATTTT.

At least ten counts were recorded for this clonotype. The rearrangement joins TRBV29-1 to TRBJ2-1; no clear D. Germline V CDR1 and CDR2: SQVTM, ANQGSEA. The V end lost 1 base, the J end lost 7 bases, and 8 bases lay between the germline ends. The CDR3 is made up of 12 amino acids. In DNA form, the CDR3 reads TGCAGCGTTGAAGTTGGTCTAAATGAGCAGTTCTTC. This encodes CSVEVGLNEQFF.

This clonotype was seen repeatedly, ten times or more. The rearrangement links TRBV12-3 or TRBV12-4 to TRBJ2-7; 9 bases line up with TRBD1. The CDR3 length is 15 residues. The J segment lost 6 bases and the V segment lost 6 bases, leaving 12 bases of the junction unmatched. The CDR3 loop is CASSRAGTGTFEQYF. DNA of the CDR3: TGTGCCAGCAGCCGGGCCGGGACAGGGACTTTCGAGCAGTACTTC.

This clonotype was seen ten or more times. The chain uses TRBV12-3 or TRBV12-4 and TRBJ2-3; perhaps D is TRBD1 or TRBD2 (5 bases each). Deletions cut 4 bases from V and 6 bases from J, with 11 bases between. The CDR3 is 13 amino acids. CDR3 nucleotide sequence: TGTGCCAGCAGTTCCGGGGCCAGGGATACGCAGTATTTT. Its translation is CASSSGARDTQYF.

Note on this clonotype: Without the conserved terminal phenylalanine or tryptophan, this CDR3 likely stems from a read error. The CDR3 DNA is TGTGCCAGCAGCCCAGGACTAGCGGGAGTAAATACCGGGGAGCTGTTTCTT. Its translation: CASSPGLAGVNTGELFL. This chain links TRBV5-4 with TRBJ2-2; 13 bases agree with TRBD2. V was clipped by 4 bases and J by 5 bases; unmatched bases: 8. In germline, CDR1 is SGHNT, CDR2 YYREEE (reference sequence). The CDR3 is 17 amino acids.

Note on this clonotype: The junction departs from the called germline gene at one end, perhaps through a read error. The rearrangement links TRBV29-1 to TRBJ2-7; tentatively, D is TRBD2 (6 bases). Germline assignment: CDR1 SQVTM and CDR2 ANQGSEA. The CDR3 covers 12 residues. The CDR3 is CSIDLAGNEQYF. The DNA of the CDR3 is TGTAGCATTGATTTGGCGGGGAACGAGCAGTACTTC.

Concerning this clonotype: An end of the junction does not agree with germline; a read error may underlie this. The chain uses TRBV12-3 or TRBV12-4 and TRBJ2-6, with 10 nucleotides matching TRBD1. The CDR3 length is 17 residues. This CDR3 reads CASSLGTGGLGVNVLTF. The CDR3 DNA is TGTGCCAGCAGTTTAGGGACAGGGGGGCTTGGGGTCAACGTCCTGACATTC.

About this clonotype: This CDR3 is missing its conserved last phenylalanine or tryptophan, likely due to a read error. V gene TRBV12-3 or TRBV12-4 combines with J gene TRBJ2-6, with D uncertain. This CDR3 contains 15 residues. V lost 7 bases to trimming and J lost 0 bases, with 10 bases between them. The chain's CDR3 is CASILSRSGANVLTI. DNA for the CDR3: TGTGCCAGCATCCTCTCCCGCTCTGGGGCCAACGTCCTGACTATC.

In regard to this clonotype: A junction end diverges from the germline sequence, so it may reflect a read error. The rearrangement links TRBV11-2 to TRBJ2-5; the D gene is possibly TRBD2 (5 bases). The CDR3 is 13 residues long. CDR1 SGHAT and CDR2 FQNNGV come from the germline V gene. The CDR3 protein is CASGLVLEETQYF. The CDR3 DNA is TGTGCCAGCGGCTTAGTTCTGGAGGAGACTCAGTACTTC.

With respect to this clonotype: One end of the junction fails to match germline, which may point to a read error. The rearrangement links TRBV14 to TRBJ2-5, with D possibly being TRBD1 or TRBD2 (6 bases each). The CDR3 sequence is 15 residues long. Germline V CDR1 and CDR2: SGHDN, FVKESK. The CDR3 coding sequence is TGTGCCACCAGCCTCCTTAAGGGGGGAGAAGAGACCCAGTACTTC. Its translation is CATSLLKGGEETQYF.

The table lists this clonotype with a few counts. The junction shows a germline mismatch at one end, possibly a read error. The chain links TRBV11-3 to TRBJ2-2; 7 positions match TRBD1. Germline V lookup: CDR1 SGHNT, CDR2 YENEEA. CDR3 length: 15 amino acids. CDR3 residues: CAGSLGQVDTGELFF. The DNA for the CDR3 is TGTGCCGGCAGCTTAGGACAGGTTGACACCGGGGAGCTGTTTTTT.

This clonotype was found a few times. The rearrangement joins TRBV5-4 to TRBJ1-5; D remains unclear. From germline, CDR1 is SGHNT and CDR2 YYREEE (reference sequence). This CDR3 contains 14 residues. V dropped 0 bases and J dropped 5 bases, with 9 bases sitting between them. CDR3 in DNA: TGTGCCAGCAGCTTGGTGACTGATGATCAGCCCCAGCATTTT. Protein: CASSLVTDDQPQHF.

The rearrangement joins TRBV6-1 to TRBJ1-2; D not resolved. Germline CDR1 and CDR2: MNHNS and SASEGT. V lost 4 bases, J lost 4 bases, and 13 bases lay in between. CDR3 size: 14 residues. CDR3 bases: TGTGCCAGCAGTGTTCAGACATTGGGCTATGGCTACACCTTC. Protein product: CASSVQTLGYGYTF.

The V call is TRBV10-3, the J call TRBJ2-1, with a possible D match to TRBD2 (8 bases). The CDR3 sequence is 18 residues long. Trimming pared 5 bases from V and 13 bases from J, leaving 33 bases between. CDR1 is ENHRY and CDR2 is SYGVKD in the germline V gene. This CDR3 is CAISYQGVEREKYKDQFF. Here the CDR3 DNA reads TGTGCCATCAGTTACCAGGGGGTAGAGCGGGAGAAGTACAAAGATCAGTTCTTC.

CDR3 DNA sequence: TGCAGCGTTCAAAGTAGCGAGGGGTCGAGTGAGCAGTACTTC. Its translation is CSVQSSEGSSEQYF. The genes are TRBV29-1 and TRBJ2-7; D possibly matches TRBD1 or TRBD2 (5 bases each). V lost 5 bases to trimming and J lost 7 bases, with 21 bases between them. The CDR3 runs 14 residues. Germline values: CDR1 SQVTM, CDR2 ANQGSEA.

The chain combines TRBV6-1 with TRBJ2-3, with unresolved D. CDR1 is MNHNS and CDR2 is SASEGT in the germline V gene. V lost 2 bases, J lost 4 bases, and 7 bases lay in between. The CDR3 totals 13 residues. Here the CDR3 reads CASSETFSDTQYF. CDR3 sequence (DNA): TGTGCCAGCAGTGAAACCTTCTCAGATACGCAGTATTTT.